The 14 T cell receptor beta chains below were found in one sample sequenced in a study of T cell repertoires in cytomegalovirus infection. The antigens these receptors bind are not known. A single record per CDR3 protein comes from TCRdb applying MiXCR to the reads. Of a few hundred thousand distinct CDR3 sequences in the sample, around 40% are singletons; the top ten hold more than 40%. The sample consisted of cultured PBMCs, taken from culture after CMV antigen stimulation. The receptors shown here come from a human donor in good health (CMV status not recorded). Some clones in this sample may be carry-over from other donors' samples.

The genes are TRBV27 and TRBJ2-7; D possibly corresponds to TRBD2 (5 bases). Per the germline V gene, CDR1 is MNHEY and CDR2 is SMNVEV (reference sequence). This CDR3 comprises 13 residues. V was shortened by 5 bases and J by 7 bases, with 15 bases between the two germline ends. The chain's CDR3 is CASSPPGFREQYF. In nucleotides, the CDR3 is TGTGCCAGCAGTCCCCCGGGGTTTCGAGAGCAGTACTTC.

The chain combines TRBV7-2 with TRBJ2-7; the match to TRBD2 covers 14 bases. The CDR3 length is 17 residues. Germline trimming cut 5 bases from V and 7 bases from J; bases unmatched to any gene: 13. Germline CDR1 SGHTA, CDR2 FQGNSA. The CDR3 region is CASSRDPTSGRGGEQYF. The CDR3 DNA reads TGTGCCAGCAGCCGAGATCCGACTAGCGGGAGGGGAGGAGAGCAGTACTTC.

CDR3: CASSPGQGTAFF. CDR3 nucleotide sequence: TGTGCCAGCAGTCCGGGGCAGGGGACAGCTTTCTTT. The V gene is TRBV12-3 or TRBV12-4, the J gene TRBJ1-1; TRBD1 is a possible D gene (6 bases). Trimming took off 5 bases at V and 10 bases at J, with 14 bases between the two ends. There are 12 residues in the CDR3.

The J gene is TRBJ1-1, the V gene TRBV19; no definite D call. Germline loops: CDR1 LNHDA, CDR2 SQIVND (reference sequence). Trimming pared 6 bases from V and 0 bases from J, leaving 14 bases between. This CDR3 has 15 amino acids. The CDR3 bases are TGTGCCAGTAGGGGCAGGATAGACATGAACACTGAAGCTTTCTTT. It codes for CASRGRIDMNTEAFF.

This clonotype has ten or more counts. V usage is TRBV7-8 and J usage is TRBJ2-1; perhaps TRBD2 as D (5 bases). The CDR3 has 14 residues. V was cut by 5 bases and J by 10 bases, with 18 bases left in between. CDR1 SGHVS and CDR2 FQNEAQ come from the germline V gene. CDR3 protein: CASSPGLASGEQFF. The CDR3 DNA reads as TGTGCCAGCAGCCCCGGTTTAGCGAGCGGCGAGCAGTTCTTC.

This chain joins TRBV19 and TRBJ2-1, with D hard to call. Deletions cut 1 base from V and 0 bases from J, with 13 bases between. CDR1 and CDR2 (germline): LNHDA, SQIVND (reference sequence). This CDR3 comprises 17 residues. CDR3 sequence: CASSIASARVSYNEQFF. The CDR3, as DNA: TGTGCCAGTAGTATAGCCAGCGCCCGAGTCTCCTACAATGAGCAGTTCTTC.

The chain carries TRBV10-1 and TRBJ2-7; D not certain. CDR1 and CDR2 (germline): WNHNN, SYGVQD (reference sequence). Trimming removed 0 bases at V and 6 bases at J, with 12 bases between. The CDR3 totals 14 residues. CDR3 coding DNA: TGCGCCAGCAGTGAGTCGATCTCCGGTAGCGAGCAGTACTTC. This gives the protein CASSESISGSEQYF.

This clonotype was counted a few times. The V and J genes are TRBV20-1 and TRBJ2-3, with TRBD2 as a possible D gene (5 bases). The germline CDR1 and CDR2 sequences are DFQATT and SNEGSKA (reference sequence). This CDR3 has 16 residues. With 6 bases removed from V and 0 bases from J, the gap between germline ends came to 19 bases. The CDR3 loop is CSALPPLGESTDTQYF. CDR3 sequence (DNA): TGCAGTGCCCTCCCCCCGCTCGGGGAAAGCACAGATACGCAGTATTTT.

The gene calls are TRBV12-3 or TRBV12-4 and TRBJ2-1, with D perhaps TRBD1 or TRBD2 (5 bases each). V was trimmed by 4 bases and J by 15 bases, leaving 16 bases between them. The CDR3 has 12 amino acids. In nucleotides, the CDR3 is TGTGCCAGCAGTTCCACCGGGACCCGCAGGTTCTTC. It specifies CASSSTGTRRFF.

CDR3 coding DNA: TGTGCCAGCAGCTTGTCTCGGACGGGGACATATGGCTACACCTTC. Its protein is CASSLSRTGTYGYTF. This chain joins TRBV7-2 and TRBJ1-2; a weak D match, TRBD1 (6 bases). Trimming stripped 3 bases from V and 5 bases from J, with 16 bases between. The CDR3 is 15 amino acids. CDR1 is SGHTA, CDR2 FQGNSA, per germline.

The rearrangement links TRBV6-1 to TRBJ1-2; D call uncertain. Trimming pared 2 bases from V and 8 bases from J, leaving 15 bases between. The CDR3 totals 14 residues. From germline, CDR1 is MNHNS and CDR2 SASEGT. The CDR3 bases are TGTGCCAGCAGTGAATTGGTGCTAATAGAAGGCTACACCTTC. Amino acids: CASSELVLIEGYTF.

The chain joins TRBV4-1 to TRBJ2-2; D remains ambiguous. Germline V gene data show CDR1 as MGHRA and CDR2 as YSYEKL. The CDR3 has 15 amino acids. V dropped 2 bases and J dropped 1 base, with 8 bases sitting between them. The CDR3 is CASSQWVGNTGELFF. In DNA, the CDR3 is TGCGCCAGCAGCCAATGGGTCGGGAACACCGGGGAGCTGTTTTTT.

This clonotype occurred a few times. The chain combines TRBV7-9 with TRBJ2-3; TRBD2 matches at 9 bases. V lost 5 bases, J lost 5 bases, and 8 bases stayed unmatched. Germline CDR1 and CDR2: SEHNR and FQNEAQ (reference sequence). CDR3 length: 15 amino acids. DNA of the CDR3: TGTGCCAGCAGCCCCGCAGCGGGAGGAATAGATACGCAGTATTTT. Its protein product is CASSPAAGGIDTQYF.

This clonotype was picked up many times. The chain joins TRBV2 to TRBJ1-1; tentatively, D is TRBD1 (6 bases). V lost 3 bases and J lost 6, with 17 bases in between. CDR3 length: 15 amino acids. The germline gives CDR1 SNHLY, CDR2 FYNNEI. The CDR3 here is CASSDGGRGFSEAFF. CDR3 sequence (DNA): TGTGCCAGCAGTGATGGAGGCAGGGGATTTTCTGAAGCTTTCTTT.